The next 13 T cell receptor beta chains were all read from a single sample in a study of T cell responses to AZD1222 COVID-19 vaccine. Generated by immunoSEQ multiplex PCR, the TCRdb table keeps only in-frame clones and is missing some. The data contain 110,000 to 150,000 clones, 70% to 90% of them seen just once; the ten biggest clones take up around 3.3%. The sequencing used peripheral blood, collected on day 0 of AZD1222 vaccination. The receptors here all came from an adult in good health.

This chain uses TRBV12-3 or TRBV12-4 with TRBJ1-1; D is undetermined. The CDR3 runs to 13 residues. Trimming shortened V by 3 bases and J by 4 bases, and 9 bases separated the two germline ends. The CDR3 sequence is CASSLLRATEAFF. CDR3 bases: TGTGCCAGCAGTTTGTTAAGAGCCACTGAAGCTTTCTTT.

The V call is TRBV5-1, the J call TRBJ1-1; no reliable D call. The CDR3 runs to 16 residues. V was trimmed by 0 bases and J by 0 bases, leaving 12 bases between them. The germline gives CDR1 SGHRS, CDR2 YFSETQ. CDR3: CASSLGDPRLNTEAFF. Written as DNA, the CDR3 is TGCGCCAGCAGCTTGGGGGATCCAAGATTGAACACTGAAGCTTTCTTT.

The V call is TRBV29-1, the J call TRBJ1-3; D gene uncertain. The CDR3 length is 14 residues. The ends were cut back, 4 bases at V and 1 base at J, with 11 bases in the middle. The germline V gene encodes CDR1 SQVTM and CDR2 ANQGSEA. The CDR3 protein is CSVAGGQSGNTIYF. DNA for the CDR3: TGCAGCGTTGCTGGAGGCCAGTCTGGAAACACCATATATTTT.

This chain uses TRBV29-1 with TRBJ1-4, with D possibly TRBD1 on 5 matching bases. Trimming took off 3 bases at V and 3 bases at J, with 8 bases between the two ends. In germline, CDR1 is SQVTM, CDR2 ANQGSEA. CDR3 size: 13 residues. DNA for the CDR3: TGCAGCGTTGAGACAGACTCTAATGAAAAACTGTTTTTT. Its protein product is CSVETDSNEKLFF.

This rearrangement joins TRBV18 to TRBJ1-2; D uncertain. Germline-derived CDR1 and CDR2 are KGHSH and LQKENI. Between the trimmed V and J ends, which lost 0 bases and 8 bases, there was a span of 10 bases. The CDR3 loop spans 13 amino acids. CDR3 coding DNA: TGTGCCAGCTCACCACCCGAGGCGAGGGGCTACACCTTC. Translation gives CASSPPEARGYTF.

The rearrangement joins TRBV19 to TRBJ1-1, with 7 bases lining up with TRBD1. CDR3 size: 15 residues. Germline lookup yields CDR1 LNHDA and CDR2 SQIVND (reference sequence). Trimming at V came to 3 bases and at J to 0 bases, leaving 4 bases not matched to a gene. CDR3 nucleotides: TGTGCCAGTAGTATCGGACAGGCCCTGAACACTGAAGCTTTCTTT. Its protein is CASSIGQALNTEAFF.

This clone appeared once. J is TRBJ1-5 and V is TRBV19; D gene ambiguous. This CDR3 region has 13 residues. V was shortened by 4 bases and J by 4 bases, with 8 bases between the two germline ends. From germline, CDR1 is LNHDA and CDR2 SQIVND (reference sequence). CDR3 region: CASSNGMNQPQHF. The CDR3 nucleotides read TGTGCCAGTAGTAACGGTATGAATCAGCCCCAGCATTTT.

The chain has TRBV21-1 and TRBJ1-5; the table's D call of TRBD1 was not tested on the DNA. TRBV21-1 is a recognized pseudogene. The length of the CDR3 is 16 residues. The CDR3 coding sequence is TGTGCCAGCAGCAAAAGGGGACAGGGGTTAGCACAGCCCCAGCATTTT. It specifies CASSKRGQGLAQPQHF.

In its sample, this clone was seen once. The J gene is TRBJ2-5, the V gene TRBV2; D is perhaps TRBD1 or TRBD2 (5 bases each). Germline CDR1 SNHLY, CDR2 FYNNEI. The CDR3 has 14 amino acids. Trimming cost V 3 bases and J 1 base, with 9 bases left between them. CDR3 bases: TGTGCCAGCAGTGATGGGACGGGCCAAGAGACCCAGTACTTC. Residues: CASSDGTGQETQYF.

The chain carries TRBV5-1 and TRBJ2-6; 12 positions match TRBD2. The CDR3 covers 15 residues. With V trimmed by 7 bases and J by 6 bases, 5 bases remained unmatched. The germline gives CDR1 SGHRS, CDR2 YFSETQ. The CDR3 is CASSTSGSEANVLTF. CDR3 bases: TGCGCCAGCTCGACTAGCGGGAGTGAGGCCAACGTCCTGACTTTC.

This clone turned up a few times. Other DNA sequences in the sample encode the same CDR3. The chain employs TRBV12-3 or TRBV12-4 and TRBJ2-7; D ambiguous. The V gene lost 3 bases and the J gene lost 3 bases, with 6 bases spanning the gap. This CDR3 is 12 amino acids long. CDR3 region: CASSFTGYEQYF. DNA of the CDR3: TGTGCCAGCAGTTTTACGGGCTACGAGCAGTACTTC.

This clone was recorded once. V gene TRBV5-1 combines with J gene TRBJ2-5; weak D call: TRBD2 (5 bases). Trimming removed 5 bases from V and 5 bases from J, with 13 bases in between. CDR1 SGHRS and CDR2 YFSETQ come from the germline V gene. CDR3 length: 13 residues. In DNA, the CDR3 is TGCGCCAGCAGGTTTGAGGGTTCCGAGACCCAGTACTTC. It yields the protein CASRFEGSETQYF.

This chain uses TRBV21-1 with TRBJ2-1; the D call in the table, TRBD1, was not verified against the DNA. TRBV21-1 has pseudogene status. The CDR3 is 13 amino acids. The CDR3 region is CASSPVRGSEQFF. CDR3 DNA: TGTGCCAGCAGCCCAGTAAGGGGTAGTGAGCAGTTCTTC.